Below, 27 T cell receptor beta chains from the same sample are listed, as sequenced in a study of early T cells in non-severe SARS-CoV-2 infection (dated by TCRdb to the early 2020s). The library was prepared using 5' RACE. Sequencing used a NextSeq 500. In TCRdb, the public reads were trimmed at Q25 with fastp and aligned with MiXCR, with productive beta chains retained. Merged by CDR3 protein, the rows form single entries marked with the most common genes and DNA. The sample table contains about 81,000 distinct CDR3 sequences; only one count was recorded for less than 8% of them. Less than 8% of the sample comes from the top ten. Sequenced: whole blood. The receptors derive from an adult who was a healthcare worker with PCR-confirmed SARS-CoV-2 infection or an uninfected control (not recorded which).

This clonotype has a count of ten or more. The chain recombines TRBV14 with TRBJ2-6; the D gene is possibly TRBD1 (5 bases). Germline V gives CDR1 SGHDN, CDR2 FVKESK. The CDR3 is 16 amino acids. Trimming took 1 base from V and 0 from J, leaving 7 bases between them. The CDR3 nucleotides read TGTGCCAGCAGCCAAGGGGGCTACTCTGGGGCCAACGTCCTGACTTTC. Its translation: CASSQGGYSGANVLTF.

This rearrangement joins TRBV6-1 to TRBJ2-7, with 8 bases aligning to TRBD2. The ends lost 10 bases at V and 6 bases at J; junction bases unmatched: 14. Germline V lookup: CDR1 MNHNS, CDR2 SASEGT. The CDR3 runs 14 residues. Written as DNA, the CDR3 is TGTGCCACCCTGGGGGTAGCGGGGATAGTCGAGCAGTACTTC. Protein product: CATLGVAGIVEQYF.

This clonotype was counted many times. J is TRBJ2-7 and V is TRBV4-2; no definite D call. Trimming took 0 bases from V and 1 from J, leaving 19 bases between them. CDR1 and CDR2 from the germline V gene are LGHNA and YNFKEQ. The CDR3 covers 18 residues. The CDR3 bases are TGTGCCAGCAGCCAAGAGGCCGAGACGGCTTCATTGTCCTACGAGCAGTACTTC. This gives the protein CASSQEAETASLSYEQYF.

The chain has TRBV7-2 and TRBJ1-2; D not certain. V lost 2 bases and J lost 10, with 11 bases in between. This CDR3 contains 12 residues. Germline CDR1 is SGHTA and CDR2 is FQGNSA. CDR3 in DNA: TGTGCCAGCAGCTTATCTTGGGATAACTACACCTTC. It specifies CASSLSWDNYTF.

V usage is TRBV19 and J usage is TRBJ1-5; D is unclear. Trimming shortened V by 3 bases and J by 4 bases, and 10 bases separated the two germline ends. Germline CDR1 LNHDA, CDR2 SQIVND (reference sequence). The CDR3 runs 14 residues. This chain's CDR3 is CASSIRDHNQPQHF. The CDR3 DNA reads as TGTGCCAGTAGTATTAGAGACCATAATCAGCCCCAGCATTTT. The whole variable domain, filled in from reference TRBV19 and TRBJ1-5, reads DGGITQSPKYLFRKEGQNVTLSCEQNLNHDAMYWYRQDPGQGLRLIYYSQIVNDFQKGDIAEGYSVSREKKESFPLTVTSAQKNPTAFYLCASSIRDHNQPQHFGDGTRLSIL.

This clonotype was observed a handful of times. The V call is TRBV29-1, the J call TRBJ1-2; D is ambiguous. CDR3 size: 12 residues. Germline CDR1 is SQVTM and CDR2 is ANQGSEA. The ends were cut back, 4 bases at V and 8 bases at J, with 14 bases in the middle. The DNA of the CDR3 is TGCAGCGTTGGTTTTGGAGGGCGAGGCTACACCTTC. Amino acid sequence: CSVGFGGRGYTF.

In its sample, this clonotype was seen a few times. V is TRBV10-2 and J is TRBJ1-6; perhaps TRBD1 as D (5 bases). V was pared by 0 bases and J by 9 bases, with 9 bases between. This CDR3 comprises 14 residues. Germline values: CDR1 WSHSY, CDR2 SAAADI. The CDR3 bases are TGCGCCAGCAGTGAGTCGGGGAGGGGTTCACCCCTCCACTTT. This codes for CASSESGRGSPLHF.

The chain is built from TRBV6-1 and TRBJ1-4; no clear D. The CDR3 covers 13 residues. V shed 6 bases and J shed 0 bases, with 5 bases lying between them. CDR1 MNHNS and CDR2 SASEGT come from the germline V gene. As DNA, the CDR3 is TGTGCCAGCAGCAAAACAACTAATGAAAAACTGTTTTTT. Residues: CASSKTTNEKLFF.

This clonotype has at least ten counts. The chain joins TRBV27 to TRBJ1-2; 10 bases align to TRBD1. Looked up from germline, CDR1 is MNHEY and CDR2 is SMNVEV (reference sequence). This CDR3 has 14 amino acids. Trimming cost V 5 bases and J 8 bases; bases outside gene matches: 8. CDR3 sequence reads: CASSPETGGKGYTF. Written as DNA, the CDR3 is TGTGCCAGCAGTCCCGAGACAGGGGGCAAAGGCTACACCTTC.

In this sample, this clonotype turned up many times. CDR3 sequence: CASSLEVGQQYF. As DNA, the CDR3 is TGCGCCAGCAGCTTGGAAGTAGGGCAGCAGTACTTC. The chain is built from TRBV5-1 and TRBJ2-7; D remains ambiguous. V was trimmed by 0 bases and J by 8 bases, leaving 9 bases between them. Per the germline V gene, CDR1 is SGHRS and CDR2 is YFSETQ. This CDR3 comprises 12 residues.

The table lists this clonotype with many counts. The chain is built from TRBV4-2 and TRBJ1-2, with a tentative D call TRBD1 (5 bases). CDR1 is LGHNA, CDR2 YNFKEQ, per germline. V was shortened by 2 bases and J by 6 bases, with 19 bases between the two germline ends. The CDR3 spans 16 residues. Here the CDR3 DNA reads TGTGCCAGCAGCCAATCCCCTTCCGGGACGGTTGATGGCTACACCTTC. This gives the protein CASSQSPSGTVDGYTF.

This clonotype was recorded many times. The genes are TRBV6-5 and TRBJ1-5; the D gene is possibly TRBD1 (5 bases). Germline loops: CDR1 MNHEY, CDR2 SVGAGI. This CDR3 spans 14 amino acids. With 6 bases removed from V and 9 bases from J, the gap between germline ends came to 18 bases. This CDR3 reads CASRENRFWGPQHF. As DNA, the CDR3 is TGTGCCAGCAGGGAGAACAGGTTTTGGGGGCCCCAGCATTTT.

In its sample, this clonotype was seen many times. V usage is TRBV28 and J usage is TRBJ2-5; no definite D call. The ends were cut back, 5 bases at V and 4 bases at J, with 8 bases in the middle. This CDR3 region has 12 residues. CDR1 is MDHEN and CDR2 is SYDVKM in the germline V gene. CDR3 sequence (DNA): TGTGCCAGCAGTATCCTGACAGAGACCCAGTACTTC. It specifies CASSILTETQYF.

The table lists this clonotype with many counts. The rearrangement links TRBV20-1 to TRBJ1-2; the D is unclear. This CDR3 spans 12 amino acids. V lost 1 base to trimming and J lost 5 bases, with 8 bases between them. Germline loops: CDR1 DFQATT, CDR2 SNEGSKA (reference sequence). The CDR3 protein is CSARAGPYGYTF. CDR3 bases: TGCAGTGCTAGAGCTGGGCCTTATGGCTACACCTTC.

This clonotype appeared many times. The genes are TRBV6-6 and TRBJ2-5, with D tentatively TRBD2 (5 bases). The CDR3 is 14 amino acids. Germline V gene data show CDR1 as MNHNY and CDR2 as SVGAGI (reference sequence). V lost 7 bases and J lost 3, with 15 bases in between. CDR3 sequence: CASNFGSEEETQYF. Here the CDR3 DNA reads TGTGCCAGCAATTTCGGGTCGGAGGAAGAGACCCAGTACTTC.

This clonotype was detected only a few times. The rearrangement uses TRBV4-1 and TRBJ2-6; D gene unclear. CDR1 and CDR2 (germline): MGHRA, YSYEKL. There are 16 residues in the CDR3. V gave up 0 bases and J gave up 2 bases, with 8 bases separating them. The CDR3 spells CASSQEGTPGANVLTF. CDR3 nucleotide sequence: TGCGCCAGCAGCCAAGAAGGTACGCCTGGGGCCAACGTCCTGACTTTC.

In regard to this clonotype: With a much larger clone just one base away, this may be a read error. Because the CDR3 is missing its conserved closing phenylalanine or tryptophan, this is likely a read error. The chain joins TRBV7-9 to TRBJ2-2; D gene ambiguous. V dropped 6 bases and J dropped 2 bases, with 7 bases sitting between them. CDR3 length: 13 residues. CDR1 is SEHNR and CDR2 is FQNEAQ in the germline V gene (reference sequence). The chain's CDR3 is CASRASNTGELFY. CDR3 coding DNA: TGTGCCAGCAGGGCTAGTAACACCGGGGAGCTGTTTTAT.

V gene TRBV6-1 combines with J gene TRBJ1-2; 7 bases are a match to TRBD1. With V trimmed by 6 bases and J by 6 bases, 7 bases remained unmatched. Germline lookup yields CDR1 MNHNS and CDR2 SASEGT. The CDR3 sequence is 13 residues long. The CDR3 here is CASRGIGQDGYTF. In DNA, the CDR3 is TGTGCCAGCAGGGGAATAGGACAGGATGGCTACACCTTC.

This chain uses TRBV6-6 with TRBJ1-6; no clear D. Germline values: CDR1 MNHNY, CDR2 SVGAGI (reference sequence). Trimming stripped 6 bases from V and 8 bases from J, with 17 bases between. CDR3 length: 15 amino acids. CDR3 amino acids: CASRPPYDGYSPLHF. In DNA, the CDR3 is TGTGCCAGCAGACCCCCTTACGACGGCTATTCACCCCTCCACTTT.

This clonotype showed up many times. The V gene is TRBV7-9, the J gene TRBJ1-1; a weak D match, TRBD1 (5 bases). Germline CDR1 SEHNR, CDR2 FQNEAQ (reference sequence). V lost 3 bases and J 0 bases, leaving 8 bases between the germline ends. This CDR3 has 14 residues. The CDR3 loop reads CASSFGGVNTEAFF. The DNA of the CDR3 is TGTGCCAGCAGCTTCGGGGGAGTGAACACTGAAGCTTTCTTT.

This clonotype was seen at least ten times. J is TRBJ1-1 and V is TRBV3-1; the D gene is possibly TRBD1 (5 bases). From germline, CDR1 is LGHDT and CDR2 YNNKEL (reference sequence). This CDR3 region has 14 residues. Trimming left V 6 bases short and J 2 bases short, with 13 bases between. The CDR3 spells CASRELQANTEAFF. The CDR3 DNA reads TGTGCCAGCAGGGAATTACAGGCAAACACTGAAGCTTTCTTT.

This clonotype was recorded many times. The chain combines TRBV5-4 with TRBJ2-7; 10 bases fit TRBD1. The germline CDR1 and CDR2 sequences are SGHNT and YYREEE (reference sequence). The length of the CDR3 is 15 residues. V lost 3 bases, J lost 4 bases, and 7 bases stayed unmatched. DNA of the CDR3: TGTGCCAGCAGCTCCAAGGGACAGGGGAGGTACGAGCAGTACTTC. Its protein is CASSSKGQGRYEQYF.

This clonotype was picked up a small number of times. V usage is TRBV5-1 and J usage is TRBJ2-7; D gene ambiguous. This CDR3 comprises 14 residues. Looked up from germline, CDR1 is SGHRS and CDR2 is YFSETQ. V lost 1 base, J lost 2 bases, and 10 bases lay in between. The DNA of the CDR3 is TGCGCCAGCAGCTTGACAGTGACGGCCTACGAGCAGTACTTC. It codes for CASSLTVTAYEQYF.

The chain carries TRBV6-5 and TRBJ1-6; TRBD1 might be the D (6 bases). Per germline, CDR1 MNHEY and CDR2 SVGAGI. The CDR3 totals 14 residues. The V gene lost 6 bases and the J gene lost 7 bases, with 13 bases spanning the gap. DNA for the CDR3: TGTGCCAGCAGCATAGGACAGCCGAATTCACCCCTCCACTTT. Protein: CASSIGQPNSPLHF.

Ten or more counts support this clonotype. The rearrangement joins TRBV27 to TRBJ1-3; D not certain. The CDR3 is made up of 15 amino acids. Germline CDR1 and CDR2: MNHEY and SMNVEV (reference sequence). V was cut by 2 bases and J by 0 bases, with 8 bases left in between. The CDR3 loop is CASSLPRRSGNTIYF. CDR3 nucleotides: TGTGCCAGCAGTTTACCCAGACGCTCTGGAAACACCATATATTTT.

The chain joins TRBV11-1 to TRBJ1-1; tentatively, D is TRBD1 (6 bases). The CDR3 extends over 13 amino acids. Trimming pared 7 bases from V and 1 base from J, leaving 10 bases between. From germline, CDR1 is SGHAT and CDR2 FQDESV (reference sequence). The CDR3 region has the DNA TGTGCCAGCACCATGACAGGGAACACTGAAGCTTTCTTT. This sequence encodes CASTMTGNTEAFF.

The chain joins TRBV3-1 to TRBJ1-4, with 9 bases fitting TRBD1. The germline V gene has CDR1 LGHDT and CDR2 YNNKEL (reference sequence). The CDR3 extends over 16 amino acids. V shed 1 base and J 8 bases; nucleotides not matched to a gene: 8. CDR3 DNA: TGTGCCAGCAGCCAAGTGACCGGGACAGGGTACGAAAAACTGTTTTTT. This translates into CASSQVTGTGYEKLFF.